This is a list of T cell receptor beta chains from one sample in a study of T-cell memory formation after mild COVID-19. Each CDR3 protein is one row after TCRdb ran MiXCR on the 5' RACE reads. The sample yields roughly 350,000 distinct CDR3 sequences, roughly an eighth seen once. Material: PBMCs or a T cell subset sorted from them (not recorded which). Source of these receptors: a man between 18 and 35 years old who had mild COVID-19 (a few samples of this study predate the infection). Cell type and time point are not known. CDR3s include the opening cysteine and the closing phenylalanine or tryptophan. D genes are given only for firm matches. Where a row states a size, it is once, few, many or the class of an expanded clone; other rows omit it.

V: TRBV28; size: -; J: TRBJ2-2; D: -; CDR3: CASSPYGRGNTGELFF; DNA: TGTGCCAGCAGCCCATATGGTCGGGGAAACACCGGGGAGCTGTTTTTT
V: TRBV24-1; size: many; J: TRBJ2-5; D: TRBD1; CDR3: CATSDPRDRAETQYF; DNA: TGTGCCACCAGTGATCCCCGAGACAGGGCTGAGACCCAGTACTTC
V: TRBV24-1; size: many; J: TRBJ1-2; D: -; CDR3: CATSDGRGYTF; DNA: TGTGCCACCAGTGATGGGAGAGGCTACACCTTC
V: TRBV29-1; size: many; J: TRBJ2-1; D: -; CDR3: CSVADDRSYNEQFF; DNA: TGCAGCGTTGCCGACGACCGGTCCTACAATGAGCAGTTCTTC
V: TRBV9; size: -; J: TRBJ2-2; D: -; CDR3: CASSVGGGELFF; DNA: TGTGCCAGCAGCGTAGGGGGCGGGGAGCTGTTTTTT
V: TRBV9; size: -; J: TRBJ2-1; D: TRBD2; CDR3: CASSTGGQFYNEQFF; DNA: TGTGCCAGCAGTACGGGGGGGCAATTCTACAATGAGCAGTTCTTC
V: TRBV7-8; size: -; J: TRBJ2-1; D: TRBD2; CDR3: CASSLWTSGGEQFF; DNA: TGTGCCAGCAGCTTGTGGACTAGCGGGGGGGAGCAGTTCTTC
V: TRBV7-9; size: -; J: TRBJ1-1; D: -; CDR3: CASSDPTHLGAFF; DNA: TGTGCCAGCAGCGACCCTACCCACCTTGGAGCTTTCTTT
V: TRBV6-5; size: -; J: TRBJ1-4; D: -; CDR3: CASSLLGQKREKLFF; DNA: TGTGCCAGCAGTCTCCTCGGACAGAAACGTGAAAAACTGTTTTTT
V: TRBV11-2; size: -; J: TRBJ2-3; D: TRBD2; CDR3: CASSPSGGTADTQYF; DNA: TGTGCCAGCAGCCCCTCGGGAGGGACGGCAGATACGCAGTATTTT
V: TRBV10-3; size: -; J: TRBJ2-5; D: -; CDR3: CAIRGEGYQETQYF; DNA: TGTGCCATCAGGGGAGAGGGTTACCAAGAGACCCAGTACTTC
V: TRBV2; size: -; J: TRBJ1-2; D: -; CDR3: CASSEQGQNYGYTF; DNA: TGTGCCAGCAGTGAACAGGGCCAAAACTATGGCTACACCTTC
V: TRBV19; size: few; J: TRBJ1-1; D: -; CDR3: CASSIGPRGTEAFF; DNA: TGTGCCAGTAGTATAGGTCCAAGGGGGACTGAAGCTTTCTTT
V: TRBV7-9; size: -; J: TRBJ2-5; D: -; CDR3: CAIRTDGETQYF; DNA: TGTGCCATCCGGACAGACGGAGAGACCCAGTACTTC
V: TRBV11-1; size: few; J: TRBJ2-5; D: TRBD1; CDR3: CASSNGQLGQGARETQYF; DNA: TGTGCCAGCAGCAATGGGCAACTAGGACAGGGGGCGCGGGAGACCCAGTACTTC